A selection of T cell receptor beta chains follows, all from one sample in a study of CD8 T cells in ankylosing spondylitis. Using its own MiXCR run on the 5' RACE reads, TCRdb lists one record per CDR3 protein. The sample consists of 470,000 or so distinct CDR3 sequences, roughly 26% of them appearing once. The sequenced sample was blood, either unsorted or a sorted T cell fraction (not recorded which). Source of these receptors: a male donor with ankylosing spondylitis. CDR3s include the opening cysteine and the closing phenylalanine or tryptophan. Fields, in order: CDR3 length, D gene, J gene, V gene, clone size, CDR3 protein. D genes are given only for firm matches. For some rows the clone size is stated as once, few or many, or as a class when expanded; others skip it.

CDR3 length: 15
D gene: NA
J gene: TRBJ2-5
V gene: TRBV6-1
clone size: NA
CDR3 protein: CASSPTGLGGETQYF

CDR3 length: 17
D gene: TRBD2
J gene: TRBJ2-1
V gene: TRBV19
clone size: NA
CDR3 protein: CASSSGLAGGPWNEQFF

CDR3 length: 14
D gene: NA
J gene: TRBJ2-7
V gene: TRBV7-9
clone size: NA
CDR3 protein: CASSPGPSSYEQYF

CDR3 length: 13
D gene: TRBD2
J gene: TRBJ2-4
V gene: TRBV5-6
clone size: NA
CDR3 protein: CASSPTSGSWQYF

CDR3 length: 14
D gene: TRBD1
J gene: TRBJ1-2
V gene: TRBV20-1
clone size: many
CDR3 protein: CSARDPGGSSFYTF

CDR3 length: 12
D gene: NA
J gene: TRBJ1-6
V gene: TRBV7-9
clone size: NA
CDR3 protein: CASSSPPSPLHF

CDR3 length: 14
D gene: NA
J gene: TRBJ2-3
V gene: TRBV7-6
clone size: few
CDR3 protein: CASSLALATDTQYF

CDR3 length: 15
D gene: NA
J gene: TRBJ2-5
V gene: TRBV5-1
clone size: few
CDR3 protein: CASSSWGSDKETQYF

CDR3 length: 14
D gene: NA
J gene: TRBJ2-1
V gene: TRBV20-1
clone size: NA
CDR3 protein: CRARAGSSYNEQFF

CDR3 length: 17
D gene: NA
J gene: TRBJ2-7
V gene: TRBV3-1
clone size: few
CDR3 protein: CASSQGPGGLSSYEQYF

CDR3 length: 14
D gene: NA
J gene: TRBJ2-7
V gene: TRBV7-9
clone size: NA
CDR3 protein: CASSLGNWGDEQYF

CDR3 length: 13
D gene: NA
J gene: TRBJ2-5
V gene: TRBV7-9
clone size: NA
CDR3 protein: CASSETRQETQYF

CDR3 length: 13
D gene: NA
J gene: TRBJ1-1
V gene: TRBV29-1
clone size: few
CDR3 protein: CSVSRGSNTEAFF

CDR3 length: 16
D gene: TRBD2
J gene: TRBJ2-2
V gene: TRBV20-1
clone size: NA
CDR3 protein: CSASAAGGPLTGELFF

CDR3 length: 14
D gene: NA
J gene: TRBJ2-7
V gene: TRBV6-1
clone size: few
CDR3 protein: CASSEGRNSYEQYF

CDR3 length: 13
D gene: NA
J gene: TRBJ1-3
V gene: TRBV7-6
clone size: many
CDR3 protein: CASSLGDGNTIYF

CDR3 length: 17
D gene: NA
J gene: TRBJ2-1
V gene: TRBV4-1
clone size: few
CDR3 protein: CASSQDTGPLSYNEQFF

CDR3 length: 14
D gene: TRBD1
J gene: TRBJ1-1
V gene: TRBV20-1
clone size: NA
CDR3 protein: CSAGTDRENTEAFF

CDR3 length: 16
D gene: NA
J gene: TRBJ2-6
V gene: TRBV5-1
clone size: NA
CDR3 protein: CASSLASDSGANVLTF

CDR3 length: 15
D gene: TRBD1
J gene: TRBJ1-4
V gene: TRBV5-1
clone size: few
CDR3 protein: CASSLMTGTNEKLFF

CDR3 length: 19
D gene: TRBD2
J gene: TRBJ2-1
V gene: TRBV12-3/TRBV12-4
clone size: NA
CDR3 protein: CASSFLGTSDYFSYNEQFF

CDR3 length: 15
D gene: NA
J gene: TRBJ1-2
V gene: TRBV6-1
clone size: NA
CDR3 protein: CASSLILGANYGYTF

CDR3 length: 12
D gene: NA
J gene: TRBJ1-1
V gene: TRBV20-1
clone size: NA
CDR3 protein: CSRWPVNTEAFF

CDR3 length: 15
D gene: NA
J gene: TRBJ2-3
V gene: TRBV7-2
clone size: few
CDR3 protein: CASSRLSGSTDTQYF

CDR3 length: 14
D gene: NA
J gene: TRBJ1-6
V gene: TRBV5-1
clone size: NA
CDR3 protein: CASSSDRSNSPLHF

CDR3 length: 14
D gene: NA
J gene: TRBJ1-5
V gene: TRBV7-4
clone size: few
CDR3 protein: CASSLAPTDQPQHF